This paragraph reports one T cell receptor beta chain. Its antigen remains unidentified. This CDR3 has 11 amino acids. The germline V and J ends were trimmed by 3 bases and 8 bases, with 10 bases remaining between them. The germline V gene has CDR1 DFQATT and CDR2 SNEGSKA (reference sequence). Via MiXCR, TCRdb re-called the 5' RACE reads, giving one row per CDR3 protein. The repertoire holds 700,000 to 1,000,000 distinct CDR3 sequences, with roughly 12% as singletons. The data derive from a study of CD8 T cells in ankylosing spondylitis. General study points: A subset of motif variants has previously been described in the synovial fluid and blood of reactive arthritis. One TCR beta motif, made up of roughly 8 highly homologous variants, appeared characteristic of ankylosing spondylitis blood. From matched ankylosing spondylitis synovial fluid, disease-linked clones were reportedly recovered at significantly enriched levels.

The rearrangement joins TRBV20-1 to TRBJ1-1, with D perhaps matching TRBD1 (5 bases). The TCR sequence derives from a male donor with ankylosing spondylitis. Sequences were obtained from blood, either unsorted or a sorted T cell fraction (not recorded which). The CDR3 protein is CSASRDVEAFF. The CDR3 DNA is TGCAGTGCTAGCCGGGACGTAGAAGCTTTCTTT.